This passage covers 20 T cell receptor beta chains from one sample sequenced in a study of T cell responses to AZD1222 COVID-19 vaccine. Sequencing was performed with immunoSEQ multiplex PCR; in TCRdb, only in-frame clones are kept and a portion is missing. Among about 120,000 clones listed, roughly 92% were seen once. This sample comprised peripheral blood, obtained 28 days after the second AZD1222 dose. All receptors derive from an adult who received the AZD1222 COVID-19 vaccine.

This clone has only one observation. The chain couples TRBV7-3 to TRBJ1-5; TRBD1 might be the D (5 bases). There are 14 residues in the CDR3. V lost 4 bases to trimming and J lost 1 base, with 8 bases between them. Germline V gene lookup returns CDR1 SGHTA and CDR2 FQGTGA. The DNA of the CDR3 is TGTGCCAGCAGCTCTCGGGACAGCAATCAGCCCCAGCATTTT. Its protein is CASSSRDSNQPQHF.

This chain connects TRBV7-3 to TRBJ1-1; possibly TRBD1 for D (6 bases). Germline V lookup: CDR1 SGHTA, CDR2 FQGTGA. Trimming took 0 bases from V and 2 from J, leaving 10 bases between them. The CDR3 has 15 amino acids. The CDR3 DNA sequence: TGTGCCAGCAGCTTAACCAGGGGCCCTAACACTGAAGCTTTCTTT. The encoded protein is CASSLTRGPNTEAFF.

The genes are TRBV3-1 (or the pseudogene TRBV3-2) and TRBJ1-2; D call uncertain. This CDR3 comprises 14 residues. V was clipped by 1 base and J by 3 bases, with 9 bases between them. In germline, CDR1 is LGHDT, CDR2 YNNKEL (reference sequence). Written as DNA, the CDR3 is TGTGCCAGCAGCCAAGCTACCGCTCACTATGGCTACACCTTC. Protein sequence: CASSQATAHYGYTF.

The rearrangement uses TRBV4-2 and TRBJ2-5, with a tentative D call TRBD2 (5 bases). The CDR3 consists of 16 residues. V gave up 0 bases and J gave up 4 bases, with 15 bases separating them. Looked up from germline, CDR1 is LGHNA and CDR2 is YNFKEQ. The DNA of the CDR3 is TGTGCCAGCAGCCAAGATTTGAGGGCCAGTCCAGAGACCCAGTACTTC. This translates into CASSQDLRASPETQYF.

The genes are TRBV10-2 and TRBJ2-7, with a tentative D call TRBD2 (6 bases). The germline CDR1 and CDR2 sequences are WSHSY and SAAADI. The CDR3 runs 11 residues. Trimming removed 8 bases from V and 9 bases from J, with 14 bases in between. The CDR3 loop reads CASRDSTRQYF. Written as DNA, the CDR3 is TGCGCCAGCCGGGACTCTACTAGGCAGTACTTC.

The V call is TRBV5-1, the J call TRBJ1-1; D gene unclear. Deletions cut 6 bases from V and 0 bases from J, with 15 bases between. CDR3 length equals 15 residues. Per germline, CDR1 SGHRS and CDR2 YFSETQ. CDR3 in amino acids: CASTTVPEMNTEAFF. CDR3 DNA: TGCGCCAGCACGACGGTTCCTGAGATGAACACTGAAGCTTTCTTT.

This chain joins TRBV5-1 and TRBJ2-1; 11 bases map to TRBD2. This CDR3 has 16 residues. Germline-derived CDR1 and CDR2 are SGHRS and YFSETQ. Trimming cost V 0 bases and J 2 bases; bases outside gene matches: 1. The chain's CDR3 is CASSLGGLAAYNEQFF. CDR3 sequence (DNA): TGCGCCAGCAGCTTGGGGGGACTAGCGGCCTACAATGAGCAGTTCTTC.

The V and J genes are TRBV15 and TRBJ2-7; unclear D gene. Germline CDR1 reads LNHNV; CDR2 reads YYDKDF (reference sequence). Trimming removed 1 base from V and 5 bases from J, with 9 bases in between. CDR3 length equals 13 residues. The CDR3 DNA follows: TGTGCCACCAGCAGAGTTGGTAGCAACGAGCAGTACTTC. It encodes CATSRVGSNEQYF. Full variable domain (outside the CDR3, taken from reference TRBV15 and TRBJ2-7): DAMVIQNPRYQVTQFGKPVTLSCSQTLNHNVMYWYQQKSSQAPKLLFHYYDKDFNNEADTPDNFQSRRPNTSFCFLDIRSPGLGDTAMYLCATSRVGSNEQYFGPGTRLTVT.

This clone occurred once. The rearrangement links TRBV27 to TRBJ1-5; D gene ambiguous. Trimming cost V 5 bases and J 0 bases, with 8 bases left between them. The CDR3 has 14 amino acids. Germline CDR1 is MNHEY and CDR2 is SMNVEV (reference sequence). CDR3 residues: CASSEAYSNQPQHF. DNA of the CDR3: TGTGCCAGCAGTGAAGCATATAGCAATCAGCCCCAGCATTTT.

This chain connects TRBV19 to TRBJ1-5; D ambiguous. The CDR3 length is 14 residues. Between the trimmed V and J ends, which lost 0 bases and 1 base, there was a span of 4 bases. Germline V CDR1 and CDR2: LNHDA, SQIVND (reference sequence). The CDR3 here is CASSIESSNQPQHF. The CDR3 DNA is TGTGCCAGTAGTATAGAGAGCAGCAATCAGCCCCAGCATTTT.

This chain joins TRBV5-8 and TRBJ1-5, with unresolved D. Germline CDR1 SGHTS, CDR2 YDEGEE. Trimming cost V 4 bases and J 6 bases, with 11 bases left between them. The CDR3 length is 13 residues. CDR3 amino acids: CASSRSMTQPQHF. CDR3 DNA sequence: TGTGCCAGCAGCCGATCGATGACTCAGCCCCAGCATTTT.

The chain joins TRBV7-3 to TRBJ2-3, with D perhaps being TRBD1 or TRBD2 (5 bases each). Germline lookup yields CDR1 SGHTA and CDR2 FQGTGA. This CDR3 is built from 16 residues. V lost 1 base and J 1 base, leaving 12 bases between the germline ends. Here the CDR3 reads CASSLRPRGRTDTQYF. The CDR3 DNA reads TGTGCCAGCAGCTTAAGGCCCCGGGGCCGCACAGATACGCAGTATTTT. Drawing the rest from reference TRBV7-3 and TRBJ2-3, the complete variable domain is GAGVSQTPSNKVTEKGKYVELRCDPISGHTALYWYRQSLGQGPEFLIYFQGTGAADDSGLPNDRFFAVRPEGSVSTLKIQRTERGDSAVYLCASSLRPRGRTDTQYFGPGTRLTVL.

This chain connects TRBV24-1 to TRBJ2-2; D not certain. CDR3 size: 15 residues. CDR1 and CDR2 (germline): KGHDR, SFDVKD. V dropped 3 bases and J dropped 8 bases, with 15 bases sitting between them. The CDR3 loop reads CATSDLLLPGGELFF. CDR3 sequence (DNA): TGTGCCACCAGTGATCTTCTCCTACCCGGGGGGGAGCTGTTTTTT.

This clone is a singleton in its sample. This CDR3 is CASSSDPAGRYEQYF. As DNA, the CDR3 is TGTGCCAGCAGTTCTGACCCGGCGGGTCGCTACGAGCAGTACTTC. This sequence joins TRBV5-4 and TRBJ2-7, with D perhaps TRBD2 (5 bases). The CDR3 loop spans 15 amino acids. V was pared by 5 bases and J by 3 bases, with 18 bases between. Germline V gene sequence: CDR1 SGHNT, CDR2 YYREEE (reference sequence).

The chain carries TRBV11-2 and TRBJ2-2, with 10 positions matching TRBD1. Germline V gene sequence: CDR1 SGHAT, CDR2 FQNNGV. The CDR3 length is 15 residues. V lost 4 bases, J lost 4 bases, and 3 bases stayed unmatched. DNA of the CDR3: TGTGCCAGCAGCTCCGGGACAGGGGTCACCGGGGAGCTGTTTTTT. This encodes CASSSGTGVTGELFF.

The rearrangement uses TRBV5-8 and TRBJ1-5; D is undetermined. The germline CDR1 and CDR2 sequences are SGHTS and YDEGEE. This CDR3 region has 13 residues. V was trimmed by 4 bases and J by 0 bases, leaving 5 bases between them. CDR3: CASSPDSNQPQHF. The CDR3 coding sequence is TGTGCCAGCAGCCCAGATAGCAATCAGCCCCAGCATTTT.

The chain employs TRBV5-1 and TRBJ1-4, with D unresolved. The CDR3 is made up of 14 amino acids. V was shortened by 2 bases and J by 3 bases, with 8 bases between the two germline ends. Germline CDR1 and CDR2: SGHRS and YFSETQ. The CDR3 loop is CASSFGQSNEKLFF. CDR3 DNA: TGCGCCAGCAGCTTTGGCCAATCTAATGAAAAACTGTTTTTT.

A word on this clone: This sample includes further DNA sequences coding for the same CDR3. The chain couples TRBV5-1 to TRBJ1-3, with no clear D. Trimming stripped 4 bases from V and 0 bases from J, with 5 bases between. This CDR3 is built from 13 residues. Germline CDR1 is SGHRS and CDR2 is YFSETQ. Here the CDR3 DNA reads TGCGCCAGCAGCCGCACCTCTGGAAACACCATATATTTT. It translates to CASSRTSGNTIYF.

The chain employs TRBV11-2 and TRBJ2-7, with D perhaps matching TRBD2 (6 bases). Germline lookup yields CDR1 SGHAT and CDR2 FQNNGV. The CDR3 has 11 residues. The V gene lost 5 bases and the J gene lost 7 bases, with 9 bases spanning the gap. The DNA for the CDR3 is TGTGCCAGCAGCCCGGGGAGGGAGCAGTACTTC. The encoded protein is CASSPGREQYF.

The rearrangement uses TRBV3-1 (or the pseudogene TRBV3-2) and TRBJ2-7; D uncertain. The CDR3 is made up of 12 amino acids. CDR1 is LGHDT, CDR2 YNNKEL, per germline (reference sequence). The ends were cut back, 2 bases at V and 5 bases at J, with 7 bases in the middle. CDR3 amino acids: CASSQLHHEQYF. CDR3 coding DNA: TGTGCCAGCAGCCAACTTCACCACGAGCAGTACTTC.